What follows are 32 T cell receptor beta chains derived from one specimen sequenced in a study of PD-1 blockade in classical Hodgkin lymphoma. Assay used: immunoSEQ multiplex PCR; TCRdb lists only in-frame clones, some missing. The sample has under 40,000 clones, 70% to 80% seen once. Indicated time point: cycle 4 day 1 (C4D1), after more than 5 weeks of nivolumab. Each of the patients experienced relapse following autologous stem cell transplantation, and their brentuximab vedotin exposure differed. The material was peripheral blood mononuclear cells (PBMCs), obtained before the fourth cycle of nivolumab. The receptors stem from a human donor with classical Hodgkin lymphoma.

The chain is built from TRBV19 and TRBJ1-5, with TRBD1 as a possible D gene (6 bases). Per germline, CDR1 LNHDA and CDR2 SQIVND (reference sequence). With 4 bases removed from V and 5 bases from J, the gap between germline ends came to 15 bases. CDR3 length: 15 amino acids. CDR3: CASSTLMDSHQPQHF. The CDR3 coding sequence is TGTGCCAGTAGTACCCTTATGGACAGCCATCAGCCCCAGCATTTT.

The CDR3: CASSFPNRFSYEQYF. CDR3 nucleotide sequence: TGCGCCAGCAGTTTCCCAAACAGGTTTTCCTACGAGCAGTACTTC. V usage is TRBV10-2 and J usage is TRBJ2-7; D possibly corresponds to TRBD1 (5 bases). CDR1 and CDR2 (germline): WSHSY, SAAADI. This CDR3 is built from 15 residues. V shed 5 bases and J shed 1 base, with 15 bases lying between them.

The gene calls are TRBV7-8 and TRBJ2-7, with 9 bases fitting TRBD1. Germline-derived CDR1 and CDR2 are SGHVS and FQNEAQ. Trimming cost V 5 bases and J 12 bases; bases outside gene matches: 17. The CDR3 contains 15 residues. CDR3 amino acids: CASSITSGQGKLMYF. CDR3 DNA: TGTGCCAGCAGCATAACTTCGGGACAGGGAAAGCTCATGTACTTC.

The chain uses TRBV7-2 and TRBJ1-4; 9 nucleotides match TRBD1. After removal of 1 base from V and 7 bases from J, the junction contained 4 bases not matched to a gene. The CDR3 is made up of 15 amino acids. The germline V gene has CDR1 SGHTA and CDR2 FQGNSA. The CDR3, as DNA: TGTGCCAGCAGCTTAGTGGACAGGGGAGGTGAAAAACTGTTTTTT. As protein: CASSLVDRGGEKLFF.

V gene TRBV5-1 combines with J gene TRBJ1-6; D unresolved. CDR1 SGHRS and CDR2 YFSETQ come from the germline V gene. V was cut by 7 bases and J by 0 bases, with 5 bases left in between. This CDR3 has 13 amino acids. CDR3 residues: CASSNSYNSPLHF. For the CDR3, the DNA is TGCGCCAGCTCCAACTCCTATAATTCACCCCTCCACTTT.

This clone was seen only once. The rearrangement links TRBV7-9 to TRBJ2-2, with a tentative D call TRBD2 (5 bases). Germline loops: CDR1 SEHNR, CDR2 FQNEAQ (reference sequence). CDR3 length: 15 amino acids. V was pared by 3 bases and J by 0 bases, with 8 bases between. DNA of the CDR3: TGTGCCAGCAGCTTCGGGGTAGCGAACACCGGGGAGCTGTTTTTT. Protein sequence: CASSFGVANTGELFF. Variable domain in full (rest from reference TRBV7-9 and TRBJ2-2): DTGVSQNPRHKITKRGQNVTFRCDPISEHNRLYWYRQTLGQGPEFLTYFQNEAQLEKSRLLSDRFSAERPKGSFSTLEIQRTEQGDSAMYLCASSFGVANTGELFFGEGSRLTVL.

The CDR3 loop is CASSDTTTFAADTQYF. The CDR3 DNA sequence: TGTGCCAGCAGTGATACGACAACCTTTGCCGCAGATACGCAGTATTTT. The chain couples TRBV28 to TRBJ2-3; D remains unclear. This CDR3 spans 16 amino acids. CDR1 and CDR2 from the germline V gene are MDHEN and SYDVKM. Trimming left V 5 bases short and J 4 bases short, with 19 bases between. The complete variable domain, with remaining parts taken from reference TRBV28 and TRBJ2-3, reads DVKVTQSSRYLVKRTGEKVFLECVQDMDHENMFWYRQDPGLGLRLIYFSYDVKMKEKGDIPEGYSVSREKKERFSLILESASTNQTSMYLCASSDTTTFAADTQYFGPGTRLTVL.

The chain carries TRBV7-9 and TRBJ2-5; tentative D call: TRBD2 (6 bases). The germline gives CDR1 SEHNR, CDR2 FQNEAQ (reference sequence). V was shortened by 1 base and J by 5 bases, with 14 bases between the two germline ends. CDR3 size: 15 residues. CDR3 DNA sequence: TGTGCCAGCAGCTTAGTGGCAGGGAGGTACGAGACCCAGTACTTC. The encoded protein is CASSLVAGRYETQYF.

The chain uses TRBV25-1 and TRBJ1-4; tentative D call: TRBD1 (5 bases). This CDR3 has 14 residues. Germline lookup yields CDR1 MGHDK and CDR2 SYGVNS. With 8 bases removed from V and 3 bases from J, the gap between germline ends came to 13 bases. In nucleotides, the CDR3 is TGTGCCAGCTCAGGGTCCCCCGCTAATGAAAAACTGTTTTTT. Amino acid sequence: CASSGSPANEKLFF.

A few counts support this clone. The CDR3 region is CASSGVRETQYF. CDR3 nucleotide sequence: TGTGCCAGCAGCGGAGTGAGGGAGACCCAGTACTTC. The chain carries TRBV5-6 and TRBJ2-5, with D uncertain. This CDR3 spans 12 amino acids. The V and J ends lost 4 bases and 5 bases respectively, with 9 bases between them. The V gene's germline CDR1 is SGHDT and CDR2 YYEEEE.

V gene TRBV19 combines with J gene TRBJ2-3, with 9 bases aligning to TRBD2. Germline V lookup: CDR1 LNHDA, CDR2 SQIVND (reference sequence). Trimming removed 4 bases from V and 5 bases from J; junction bases left unmatched: 7. The CDR3 is 15 residues long. The DNA of the CDR3 is TGTGCCAGTAGTACTCAGCGGGGGGCCGTAGATACGCAGTATTTT. Protein: CASSTQRGAVDTQYF.

This clone showed up just a few times. The CDR3 is CASSLWSGRGTEAFF. CDR3 bases: TGTGCCAGCAGTTTATGGAGTGGTAGGGGCACTGAAGCTTTCTTT. The chain has TRBV28 and TRBJ1-1; a possible D gene is TRBD1 (5 bases). This CDR3 comprises 15 residues. From germline, CDR1 is MDHEN and CDR2 SYDVKM. V dropped 0 bases and J dropped 4 bases, with 12 bases sitting between them. Full variable domain (remainder filled in from reference TRBV28 and TRBJ1-1): DVKVTQSSRYLVKRTGEKVFLECVQDMDHENMFWYRQDPGLGLRLIYFSYDVKMKEKGDIPEGYSVSREKKERFSLILESASTNQTSMYLCASSLWSGRGTEAFFGQGTRLTVV.

This rearrangement joins TRBV20-1 to TRBJ1-2; D call uncertain. The CDR3 spans 11 residues. The germline V and J ends were trimmed by 4 bases and 7 bases, with 10 bases remaining between them. From germline, CDR1 is DFQATT and CDR2 SNEGSKA (reference sequence). The CDR3 sequence is CSATVGSGYTF. The CDR3 DNA reads TGCAGTGCTACGGTGGGTAGTGGCTACACCTTC.

The rearrangement uses TRBV20-1 and TRBJ1-1; D is possibly TRBD1 (6 bases). The ends were cut back, 6 bases at V and 10 bases at J, with 12 bases in the middle. The CDR3 consists of 10 residues. CDR1 is DFQATT, CDR2 SNEGSKA, per germline (reference sequence). CDR3 sequence (DNA): TGCAGTGCAAAAGGGGGGAGAGCTTTCTTT. Translation: CSAKGGRAFF.

The gene calls are TRBV4-2 and TRBJ1-1; D may be TRBD1 (6 bases). The germline V and J ends were trimmed by 6 bases and 2 bases, with 19 bases remaining between them. The CDR3 runs 16 residues. CDR1 and CDR2 from the germline V gene are LGHNA and YNFKEQ. The CDR3: CASSQLPGALNTEAFF. The CDR3 bases are TGTGCCAGCAGTCAATTACCAGGGGCCCTAAACACTGAAGCTTTCTTT.

V usage is TRBV9 and J usage is TRBJ2-1, with D perhaps matching TRBD1 (5 bases). Per the germline V gene, CDR1 is SGDLS and CDR2 is YYNGEE. Deletions cut 2 bases from V and 0 bases from J, with 12 bases between. This CDR3 is 16 amino acids long. CDR3 in amino acids: CASSVDSRSSYNEQFF. CDR3 sequence (DNA): TGTGCCAGCAGCGTCGACAGTAGGAGCTCCTACAATGAGCAGTTCTTC.

The chain carries TRBV25-1 and TRBJ2-7, with TRBD2 identical over 8 bases. The CDR3 is 18 amino acids. The V gene's germline CDR1 is MGHDK and CDR2 SYGVNS. V shed 1 base and J 2 bases; nucleotides not matched to a gene: 13. The CDR3 spells CASSEFGSGGPRPYEQYF. CDR3 DNA: TGTGCCAGCAGTGAATTCGGAAGCGGGGGACCCCGGCCCTACGAGCAGTACTTC.

This clone was detected once. This chain uses TRBV7-9 with TRBJ2-3; D is undetermined. The CDR3 consists of 11 residues. Trimming cost V 4 bases and J 2 bases, with 1 base left between them. Looked up from germline, CDR1 is SEHNR and CDR2 is FQNEAQ (reference sequence). The CDR3: CASSSTDTQYF. In nucleotides, the CDR3 is TGTGCCAGCAGCTCCACAGATACGCAGTATTTT.

The chain employs TRBV9 and TRBJ2-3; no reliable D call. CDR1 is SGDLS, CDR2 YYNGEE, per germline. CDR3 size: 14 residues. The V end lost 1 base, the J end lost 0 bases, and 6 bases lay between the germline ends. CDR3 loop: CASSVTRSTDTQYF. CDR3 sequence (DNA): TGTGCCAGCAGCGTAACCCGGAGCACAGATACGCAGTATTTT.

V and J are TRBV28 and TRBJ2-1, with D perhaps given as TRBD1 or TRBD2 (6 bases each). CDR1 and CDR2 (germline): MDHEN, SYDVKM. Deletions cut 7 bases from V and 6 bases from J, with 19 bases between. This CDR3 spans 15 amino acids. The CDR3 coding sequence is TGTGCCAGCACCGTACGCGGGACATTTGGCAATGAGCAGTTCTTC. Protein: CASTVRGTFGNEQFF.

V gene TRBV29-1 combines with J gene TRBJ1-2; 7 bases map to TRBD1. Germline CDR1 is SQVTM and CDR2 is ANQGSEA. CDR3 length: 13 residues. Unmatched junction bases numbered 8, after V lost 2 bases and J lost 8 bases. Here the CDR3 DNA reads TGCAGCGTTGAAAACAGGGGAGGGAGAGGCTACACCTTC. Protein sequence: CSVENRGGRGYTF.

The chain combines TRBV4-2 with TRBJ2-1; no reliable D call. Trimming took 0 bases from V and 5 from J, leaving 8 bases between them. The CDR3 is 14 residues long. From germline, CDR1 is LGHNA and CDR2 YNFKEQ. The CDR3 sequence: CASSQDRSNNEQFF. In DNA, the CDR3 is TGTGCCAGCAGCCAAGATCGGAGTAACAATGAGCAGTTCTTC.

This clone turned up a few times. The chain recombines TRBV5-1 with TRBJ1-2; D unresolved. The CDR3 is 13 amino acids. The V end lost 0 bases, the J end lost 0 bases, and 3 bases lay between the germline ends. Germline-derived CDR1 and CDR2 are SGHRS and YFSETQ. The DNA of the CDR3 is TGCGCCAGCAGCTTGGGGGCTAACTATGGCTACACCTTC. It codes for CASSLGANYGYTF.

The chain links TRBV18 to TRBJ2-2, with a weak D call TRBD1 (6 bases). The V and J ends lost 0 bases and 4 bases respectively, with 9 bases between them. There are 15 residues in the CDR3. CDR1 is KGHSH, CDR2 LQKENI, per germline. The CDR3 coding sequence is TGTGCCAGCTCACCACCCACCAGGGGCACCGGGGAGCTGTTTTTT. Translated, it gives CASSPPTRGTGELFF.

V is TRBV5-8 and J is TRBJ1-2; D unclear. Deletions cut 0 bases from V and 0 bases from J, with 12 bases between. Germline CDR1 reads SGHTS; CDR2 reads YDEGEE. The CDR3 consists of 16 residues. The CDR3 sequence is CASSLGIGTTNYGYTF. CDR3 DNA sequence: TGTGCCAGCAGCTTGGGTATCGGAACCACTAACTATGGCTACACCTTC.

This clone occurred a few times. This chain connects TRBV25-1 to TRBJ1-2; 7 bases line up with TRBD1. V gave up 3 bases and J gave up 9 bases; unmatched junction bases: 10. The CDR3 contains 14 residues. CDR1 is MGHDK and CDR2 is SYGVNS in the germline V gene. This CDR3 is CASSDASGGFSYTF. The CDR3 DNA reads as TGTGCCAGCAGTGACGCTTCAGGGGGTTTTAGCTACACCTTC.

This clone was observed a single time. This chain joins TRBV11-1 and TRBJ2-5, with 11 positions matching TRBD2. The CDR3 is made up of 16 amino acids. Germline V CDR1 and CDR2: SGHAT, FQDESV (reference sequence). The junction had 5 bases not matched to a gene; V was cut back by 5 bases and J by 0 bases. CDR3 DNA: TGTGCCAGCAGCGGCCGACTAGCGGGGTACCAAGAGACCCAGTACTTC. It encodes CASSGRLAGYQETQYF.

The CDR3 reads CASSGTNEQYF. The DNA of the CDR3 is TGTGCCAGCAGCGGGACAAACGAGCAGTACTTC. The chain has TRBV5-6 and TRBJ2-7, with TRBD1 as a possible D gene (6 bases). The germline V gene encodes CDR1 SGHDT and CDR2 YYEEEE. There are 11 residues in the CDR3. Trimming cost V 4 bases and J 5 bases, with 7 bases left between them.

The chain carries TRBV28 and TRBJ2-2, with 7 bases fitting TRBD1. The CDR3 sequence is 17 residues long. Germline assignment: CDR1 MDHEN and CDR2 SYDVKM. V lost 5 bases and J lost 2; bases outside the gene matches: 11. The CDR3 bases are TGTGCCAGCAGTCCTTCTACCGGGACAGCTAACACCGGGGAGCTGTTTTTT. Translation: CASSPSTGTANTGELFF.

The chain employs TRBV2 and TRBJ1-4, with 7 bases fitting TRBD1. There are 17 residues in the CDR3. The V segment lost 6 bases and the J segment 0 bases; nucleotides outside the gene matches: 10. The germline gives CDR1 SNHLY, CDR2 FYNNEI. DNA of the CDR3: TGTGCCAGCAGGGACGGACAGGTCCCAACAACTAATGAAAAACTGTTTTTT. Amino acids: CASRDGQVPTTNEKLFF.

This clone is a singleton in its sample. The chain employs TRBV27 and TRBJ2-3, with a tentative D call TRBD2 (5 bases). The germline CDR1 and CDR2 sequences are MNHEY and SMNVEV (reference sequence). This CDR3 is 14 amino acids long. Trimming removed 5 bases from V and 0 bases from J, with 9 bases in between. The CDR3 DNA sequence: TGTGCCAGCAGTGGACTGGGTAGCACAGATACGCAGTATTTT. It encodes CASSGLGSTDTQYF.

This clone was picked up one time. The chain couples TRBV18 to TRBJ1-4; D remains unclear. The CDR3 runs 14 residues. Germline CDR1 is KGHSH and CDR2 is LQKENI. Trimming stripped 3 bases from V and 1 base from J, with 6 bases between. The CDR3: CASSPAVTNEKLFF. The CDR3 DNA reads TGTGCCAGCTCACCGGCCGTAACTAATGAAAAACTGTTTTTT.